The 12 T cell receptor beta chains reported below all come from one sample, sequenced in a study of blood T cell repertoires in COVID-19. TCRdb's table, derived via immunoSEQ multiplex PCR, lists solely in-frame clones and lacks some. The table has under 300,000 clones, 80% to 90% seen once. The sample was PBMCs or T cells enriched from blood (not recorded which). These receptors all come from a woman aged 45-60 years who had recovered from COVID-19.

The chain couples TRBV28 to TRBJ1-2; TRBD1 might be the D (6 bases). Between the trimmed V and J ends, which lost 10 bases and 5 bases, there was a span of 14 bases. This CDR3 is 12 amino acids long. Looked up from germline, CDR1 is MDHEN and CDR2 is SYDVKM. CDR3 sequence reads: CAITKGVYGYTF. CDR3 bases: TGTGCCATAACGAAGGGGGTTTATGGCTACACCTTC.

V is TRBV30 and J is TRBJ2-7; the match to TRBD1 covers 9 bases. The junction had 8 bases not matched to a gene; V was cut back by 5 bases and J by 6 bases. The CDR3 runs to 13 residues. Looked up from germline, CDR1 is GTSNPN and CDR2 is SVGIG (reference sequence). Here the CDR3 reads CAWWDRVRVEQYF. Here the CDR3 DNA reads TGTGCCTGGTGGGACAGGGTAAGAGTCGAGCAGTACTTC.

The J gene is TRBJ1-6, the V gene TRBV9; TRBD1 might be the D (6 bases). This CDR3 region has 16 residues. Trimming cost V 0 bases and J 6 bases, with 13 bases left between them. Germline V gene data show CDR1 as SGDLS and CDR2 as YYNGEE. CDR3 sequence reads: CASSVEWGGGNSPLHF. The CDR3 bases are TGTGCCAGCAGCGTAGAATGGGGAGGGGGTAATTCACCCCTCCACTTT.

The V and J genes are TRBV2 and TRBJ1-2, with 11 bases aligning to TRBD1. Losses at the gene ends were 7 bases for V and 5 bases for J; bases not matched to a gene: 9. The CDR3 spans 15 residues. CDR1 is SNHLY and CDR2 is FYNNEI in the germline V gene. The chain's CDR3 is CASMPGTGGRYGYTF. The CDR3 nucleotides read TGTGCCAGCATGCCCGGGACAGGGGGTCGGTATGGCTACACCTTC.

The chain is built from TRBV13 and TRBJ2-1; unclear D gene. V was pared by 2 bases and J by 8 bases, with 13 bases between. The CDR3 spans 14 residues. In germline, CDR1 is PRHDT, CDR2 FYEKMQ (reference sequence). For the CDR3, the DNA is TGTGCCAGCAGCTTATCCCTAGTTTGGGATGAGCAGTTCTTC. The encoded protein is CASSLSLVWDEQFF.

This chain joins TRBV2 and TRBJ2-7, with D hard to call. V lost 7 bases and J 2 bases, leaving 9 bases between the germline ends. The length of the CDR3 is 12 residues. Looked up from germline, CDR1 is SNHLY and CDR2 is FYNNEI. As DNA, the CDR3 is TGTGCCAGCAAAGCTGAGACCTACGAGCAGTACTTC. This sequence encodes CASKAETYEQYF.

This chain connects TRBV6-1 to TRBJ1-2; D ambiguous. The V end lost 2 bases, the J end lost 0 bases, and 7 bases lay between the germline ends. The CDR3 spans 14 residues. Germline CDR1 and CDR2: MNHNS and SASEGT. CDR3 DNA sequence: TGTGCCAGCAGTGAACGGTTTTCTAACTATGGCTACACCTTC. Amino acid sequence: CASSERFSNYGYTF.

This clone was observed a few times. The chain couples TRBV29-1 to TRBJ2-7, with TRBD2 matching over 11 bases. Per the germline V gene, CDR1 is SQVTM and CDR2 is ANQGSEA. This CDR3 is built from 15 residues. Trimming removed 5 bases from V and 1 base from J; junction bases left unmatched: 7. The CDR3 spells CSVYAWTSGSYEQYF. The DNA for the CDR3 is TGCAGCGTTTATGCTTGGACTAGCGGGTCCTACGAGCAGTACTTC.

The chain carries TRBV6-4 and TRBJ2-2, with D possibly matching TRBD1 (5 bases). There are 15 residues in the CDR3. V was shortened by 4 bases and J by 1 base, with 10 bases between the two germline ends. Germline assignment: CDR1 MRHNA and CDR2 SNTAGT. This CDR3 is CASSAAGMNTGELFF. In DNA, the CDR3 is TGTGCCAGCAGTGCGGCAGGGATGAACACCGGGGAGCTGTTTTTT.

The chain carries TRBV6-5 and TRBJ1-6; TRBD1 might be the D (6 bases). CDR1 is MNHEY, CDR2 SVGAGI, per germline. The CDR3 runs 14 residues. Trimming left V 3 bases short and J 7 bases short, with 10 bases between. In DNA, the CDR3 is TGTGCCAGCAGTTATATACAGGGAAATTCACCCCTCCACTTT. Its protein product is CASSYIQGNSPLHF.

The chain is built from TRBV5-4 and TRBJ2-1, with a possible D match to TRBD2 (5 bases). The CDR3 has 13 amino acids. Trimming removed 4 bases at V and 3 bases at J, with 8 bases between. CDR1 and CDR2 (germline): SGHNT, YYREEE (reference sequence). Written as DNA, the CDR3 is TGTGCCAGCAGCCCGGACTTCTACAATGAGCAGTTCTTC. It encodes CASSPDFYNEQFF.

The V gene is TRBV29-1, the J gene TRBJ2-1; maybe TRBD1 (6 bases). V gave up 5 bases and J gave up 8 bases, with 13 bases separating them. This CDR3 has 12 residues. CDR1 is SQVTM and CDR2 is ANQGSEA in the germline V gene. The CDR3 here is CSVTRGGHEQFF. DNA of the CDR3: TGCAGCGTTACCAGGGGCGGCCATGAGCAGTTCTTC.